Below, 32 T cell receptor beta chains from the same sample are listed, as sequenced in a study of cytomegalovirus exposure and HLA in healthy donors. This table comes from immunoSEQ multiplex PCR, and its TCRdb copy is limited to in-frame clones, with some not included. The data show roughly 70,000 clones, roughly 95% seen once. The specimen was PBMCs. The receptors derive from a woman under 30 in good health and CMV-seropositive.

The CDR3 nucleotides are TGTGCCAGCAGTTCGCGCGGCTCGGCCAAAAACATTCAGTACTTC. Protein: CASSSRGSAKNIQYF. The chain joins TRBV28 to TRBJ2-4; D is undetermined. CDR1 and CDR2 (germline): MDHEN, SYDVKM. This CDR3 region has 15 residues. With 4 bases removed from V and 1 base from J, the gap between germline ends came to 11 bases.

This rearrangement joins TRBV2 to TRBJ2-5; D is perhaps TRBD1 (6 bases). Germline CDR1 SNHLY, CDR2 FYNNEI. V dropped 1 base and J dropped 5 bases, with 14 bases sitting between them. The CDR3 spans 15 residues. The CDR3 region is CASSEVTGDSETQYF. CDR3 coding DNA: TGTGCCAGCAGTGAAGTGACAGGAGACTCGGAGACCCAGTACTTC.

The V and J genes are TRBV5-1 and TRBJ2-7; TRBD1 aligns across 9 bases. This CDR3 has 14 residues. Germline lookup yields CDR1 SGHRS and CDR2 YFSETQ. The V and J ends lost 2 bases and 2 bases, in that order; junction bases with no gene match: 2. The CDR3 nucleotides read TGCGCCAGCAGCTTCGGGACAGGGCCCTACGAGCAGTACTTC. Amino acids: CASSFGTGPYEQYF.

This chain joins TRBV30 and TRBJ1-2; D gene uncertain. V was pared by 6 bases and J by 3 bases, with 11 bases between. Germline V CDR1 and CDR2: GTSNPN, SVGIG (reference sequence). This CDR3 is 12 amino acids long. The CDR3 here is CACTEAYYGYTF. The CDR3 DNA reads TGTGCCTGCACGGAGGCTTACTATGGCTACACCTTC.

V and J are TRBV28 and TRBJ2-7; no reliable D call. The CDR3 extends over 11 amino acids. Germline V gene lookup returns CDR1 MDHEN and CDR2 SYDVKM. V dropped 8 bases and J dropped 3 bases, with 8 bases sitting between them. The CDR3 nucleotides are TGTGCCAGCGACGCAGGCTACGAGCAGTACTTC. It codes for CASDAGYEQYF.

This clone was recorded only once. This sequence joins TRBV28 and TRBJ2-7; TRBD1 matches at 8 bases. The CDR3 runs to 14 residues. With 6 bases clipped from V and 3 bases from J, the junction kept 7 bases outside the gene matches. Germline CDR1 MDHEN, CDR2 SYDVKM. CDR3 sequence (DNA): TGTGCCAGCAGGGCGAGGGACAGGCTCTACGAGCAGTACTTC. It yields the protein CASRARDRLYEQYF.

This clone has only a few counts. V usage is TRBV18 and J usage is TRBJ2-2; TRBD2 matches 8 bases. The CDR3 has 15 amino acids. Germline V gives CDR1 KGHSH, CDR2 LQKENI. V was clipped by 6 bases and J by 5 bases; unmatched bases: 8. In DNA, the CDR3 is TGTGCCAGCTCGGCAGCGGGAGTTGGAACCGGGGAGCTGTTTTTT. This sequence encodes CASSAAGVGTGELFF. Supplemented by reference TRBV18 and TRBJ2-2, the full variable domain reads NAGVMQNPRHLVRRRGQEARLRCSPMKGHSHVYWYRQLPEEGLKFMVYLQKENIIDESGMPKERFSAEFPKEGPSILRIQQVVRGDSAAYFCASSAAGVGTGELFFGEGSRLTVL.

V is TRBV7-2 and J is TRBJ2-1; 7 nucleotides agree with TRBD2. CDR3 length: 16 amino acids. CDR1 is SGHTA and CDR2 is FQGNSA in the germline V gene. The V segment lost 5 bases and the J segment 3 bases; nucleotides outside the gene matches: 10. The CDR3 region is CASSPTSGTNYNEQFF. The DNA for the CDR3 is TGTGCCAGCAGCCCGACTTCCGGGACTAACTACAATGAGCAGTTCTTC.

This clone occurred once. The V and J genes are TRBV2 and TRBJ2-3; the match to TRBD2 covers 13 bases. Germline V gene lookup returns CDR1 SNHLY and CDR2 FYNNEI. The CDR3 has 17 amino acids. V lost 6 bases, J lost 7 bases, and 13 bases stayed unmatched. DNA for the CDR3: TGTGCCAGCAGGGGGGATCGGACTAGCGGGAGAGGCCATACGCAGTATTTT. Translating gives CASRGDRTSGRGHTQYF.

The chain uses TRBV4-1 and TRBJ2-7; 9 bases line up with TRBD2. The germline CDR1 and CDR2 sequences are MGHRA and YSYEKL. CDR3 length: 16 amino acids. The V gene end was trimmed by 2 bases and the J gene end by 0 bases; junction bases not matched to a gene: 5. The CDR3 here is CASSQSPSGASYEQYF. The CDR3 bases are TGCGCCAGCAGCCAATCCCCTAGCGGGGCCTCCTACGAGCAGTACTTC.

This chain connects TRBV6-5 to TRBJ2-1, with 7 bases aligning to TRBD2. Germline CDR1 is MNHEY and CDR2 is SVGAGI. J gave up 0 bases and V 2 bases, and 1 base lay outside the gene matches. CDR3 length: 15 residues. This chain's CDR3 is CASSYGLGSYNEQFF. CDR3 in DNA: TGTGCCAGCAGTTACGGACTAGGCTCCTACAATGAGCAGTTCTTC.

The genes are TRBV6-5 and TRBJ2-5, with 7 nucleotides matching TRBD2. This CDR3 comprises 14 residues. Trimming cost V 7 bases and J 5 bases; bases outside gene matches: 10. Germline V gene lookup returns CDR1 MNHEY and CDR2 SVGAGI. This chain's CDR3 is CASNLGRGGETQYF. CDR3 DNA: TGTGCCAGCAACCTGGGGAGGGGAGGGGAGACCCAGTACTTC.

This chain links TRBV7-9 with TRBJ2-6; D is uncertain. The CDR3 loop spans 17 amino acids. Germline V gives CDR1 SEHNR, CDR2 FQNEAQ (reference sequence). V lost 1 base and J lost 0, with 10 bases in between. CDR3 sequence: CASSLGRLHSGANVLTF. CDR3 coding DNA: TGTGCCAGCAGCTTAGGGCGGCTACACTCTGGGGCCAACGTCCTGACTTTC. Looking up the rest from reference TRBV7-9 and TRBJ2-6 gives the full variable domain: DTGVSQNPRHKITKRGQNVTFRCDPISEHNRLYWYRQTLGQGPEFLTYFQNEAQLEKSRLLSDRFSAERPKGSFSTLEIQRTEQGDSAMYLCASSLGRLHSGANVLTFGAGSRLTVL.

The chain links TRBV27 to TRBJ2-7; TRBD2 matches at 15 bases. This CDR3 region has 18 residues. V was clipped by 7 bases and J by 4 bases; unmatched bases: 14. CDR1 and CDR2 from the germline V gene are MNHEY and SMNVEV (reference sequence). CDR3 protein: CASKALGLAGGPVYEQYF. The CDR3 nucleotides are TGTGCCAGCAAGGCCCTCGGACTAGCGGGAGGGCCCGTGTACGAGCAGTACTTC.

J is TRBJ2-1 and V is TRBV28, with 9 bases fitting TRBD1. CDR1 and CDR2 from the germline V gene are MDHEN and SYDVKM. V was clipped by 8 bases and J by 7 bases; unmatched bases: 9. This CDR3 region has 14 residues. The CDR3 sequence: CASGGTGLWNEQFF. The CDR3, as DNA: TGTGCCAGCGGGGGGACAGGGCTCTGGAATGAGCAGTTCTTC.

This clone was counted once. The chain joins TRBV6-5 to TRBJ2-1, with 9 bases that match TRBD1. Germline trimming cut 2 bases from V and 9 bases from J; bases unmatched to any gene: 11. The CDR3 covers 16 residues. Germline loops: CDR1 MNHEY, CDR2 SVGAGI. Here the CDR3 DNA reads TGTGCCAGCAGTTACCGGGCGGGACAGGGTTTATTTGAGCAGTTCTTC. Translation: CASSYRAGQGLFEQFF.

The chain carries TRBV11-3 and TRBJ1-3, with D hard to call. V was shortened by 3 bases and J by 4 bases, with 13 bases between the two germline ends. Germline CDR1 is SGHNT and CDR2 is YENEEA. The CDR3 is 15 residues long. The CDR3: CASSFGTLGGNTIYF. CDR3 DNA sequence: TGTGCCAGCAGCTTCGGTACCTTGGGCGGAAACACCATATATTTT.

V gene TRBV7-2 combines with J gene TRBJ2-5, with TRBD1 matching 8 bases. Germline V CDR1 and CDR2: SGHTA, FQGNSA. The V and J ends lost 11 bases and 5 bases, in that order; junction bases with no gene match: 13. The CDR3 contains 14 residues. The CDR3 loop is CAVGGTGVLETQYF. Written as DNA, the CDR3 is TGTGCCGTAGGGGGGACAGGCGTTTTGGAGACCCAGTACTTC. The complete variable domain, with remaining parts taken from reference TRBV7-2 and TRBJ2-5, reads GAGVSQSPSNKVTEKGKDVELRCDPISGHTALYWYRQSLGQGLEFLIYFQGNSAPDKSGLPSDRFSAERTGGSVSTLTIQRTQQEDSAVYLCAVGGTGVLETQYFGPGTRLLVL.

The rearrangement links TRBV30 to TRBJ2-1, with D maybe TRBD1 (5 bases). Trimming shortened V by 0 bases and J by 4 bases, and 7 bases separated the two germline ends. Per the germline V gene, CDR1 is GTSNPN and CDR2 is SVGIG (reference sequence). The length of the CDR3 is 13 residues. The CDR3 spells CAWSVQVYNEQFF. The CDR3 DNA reads TGTGCCTGGAGTGTACAGGTATACAATGAGCAGTTCTTC.

The chain has TRBV5-6 and TRBJ2-7; 7 bases map to TRBD2. The J segment lost 6 bases and the V segment lost 4 bases, leaving 13 bases of the junction unmatched. Germline lookup yields CDR1 SGHDT and CDR2 YYEEEE. This CDR3 is built from 15 residues. The CDR3 is CASSPSGVLATEQYF. For the CDR3, the DNA is TGTGCCAGCAGCCCGTCCGGGGTACTAGCGACCGAGCAGTACTTC.

The chain links TRBV9 to TRBJ2-1, with 8 bases that match TRBD2. This CDR3 spans 14 amino acids. V dropped 1 base and J dropped 5; count of bases not matched to a gene: 2. Germline CDR1 and CDR2: SGDLS and YYNGEE. The CDR3 sequence is CASSVLGLDNEQFF. The CDR3 bases are TGTGCCAGCAGCGTACTGGGACTAGACAATGAGCAGTTCTTC.

The V gene is TRBV6-5, the J gene TRBJ2-7; D might be TRBD1 (5 bases). Germline assignment: CDR1 MNHEY and CDR2 SVGAGI. V was shortened by 2 bases and J by 2 bases, with 10 bases between the two germline ends. The CDR3 runs to 14 residues. The CDR3 coding sequence is TGTGCCAGCAGTTACGAAAAGGGGACCTACGAGCAGTACTTC. As protein: CASSYEKGTYEQYF.

The chain uses TRBV7-9 and TRBJ2-3, with D possibly TRBD2 on 6 matching bases. The CDR3 totals 13 residues. The V end was cut by 6 bases, the J end by 5 bases, with 12 bases between. CDR1 and CDR2 (germline): SEHNR, FQNEAQ (reference sequence). This chain's CDR3 is CASRRISGDTQYF. CDR3 coding DNA: TGTGCCAGCAGGAGAATTAGCGGAGATACGCAGTATTTT. Full variable domain (outside the CDR3, taken from reference TRBV7-9 and TRBJ2-3): DTGVSQNPRHKITKRGQNVTFRCDPISEHNRLYWYRQTLGQGPEFLTYFQNEAQLEKSRLLSDRFSAERPKGSFSTLEIQRTEQGDSAMYLCASRRISGDTQYFGPGTRLTVL.

V usage is TRBV6-5 and J usage is TRBJ2-2, with a tentative D call TRBD2 (6 bases). V dropped 7 bases and J dropped 7 bases, with 10 bases sitting between them. This CDR3 spans 12 amino acids. Germline V gene sequence: CDR1 MNHEY, CDR2 SVGAGI. CDR3: CASNPEGGELFF. The CDR3 DNA is TGTGCCAGCAATCCGGAGGGCGGGGAGCTGTTTTTT.

The chain links TRBV9 to TRBJ2-7; 8 bases map to TRBD2. The germline V gene has CDR1 SGDLS and CDR2 YYNGEE. J lost 2 bases, V lost 0 bases, and 25 bases had no gene match. The CDR3 length is 22 residues. CDR3 sequence reads: CASSVAGDGQRGKFWSPYEQYF. DNA of the CDR3: TGTGCCAGCAGCGTAGCCGGTGATGGACAGCGGGGGAAATTTTGGAGTCCCTACGAGCAGTACTTC.

This sequence joins TRBV19 and TRBJ2-5; 7 positions match TRBD1. Trimming at V came to 8 bases and at J to 3 bases, leaving 6 bases not matched to a gene. Germline values: CDR1 LNHDA, CDR2 SQIVND (reference sequence). The CDR3 sequence is 13 residues long. CDR3 in DNA: TGTGCCAGTTCGGACAGGAGGAAAGAGACCCAGTACTTC. Protein: CASSDRRKETQYF.

This chain links TRBV9 with TRBJ1-1; perhaps TRBD1 as D (5 bases). The CDR3 is made up of 16 amino acids. The V gene lost 1 base and the J gene lost 2 bases, with 15 bases spanning the gap. CDR1 and CDR2 from the germline V gene are SGDLS and YYNGEE. This chain's CDR3 is CASSVNPGGDNTEAFF. The CDR3 region has the DNA TGTGCCAGCAGCGTAAATCCCGGGGGAGATAACACTGAAGCTTTCTTT.

This clone was observed a single time. The rearrangement uses TRBV19 and TRBJ1-5; D perhaps matches TRBD1 (5 bases). The CDR3 spans 13 residues. In germline, CDR1 is LNHDA, CDR2 SQIVND (reference sequence). The V end was cut by 3 bases, the J end by 7 bases, with 10 bases between. The CDR3 region is CASSMQGLQPQHF. In nucleotides, the CDR3 is TGTGCCAGTAGTATGCAGGGATTGCAGCCCCAGCATTTT.

V and J are TRBV4-2 and TRBJ2-7, with a weak D call TRBD1 (5 bases). CDR1 and CDR2 from the germline V gene are LGHNA and YNFKEQ. CDR3 length equals 15 residues. The ends were cut back, 0 bases at V and 2 bases at J, with 11 bases in the middle. The DNA of the CDR3 is TGTGCCAGCAGCCAAGAATCCCCAGGGCCCTACGAGCAGTACTTC. Its protein product is CASSQESPGPYEQYF.

This chain links TRBV30 with TRBJ1-5; D unclear. The CDR3 is 14 residues long. Trimming shortened V by 2 bases and J by 3 bases, and 11 bases separated the two germline ends. CDR1 and CDR2 from the germline V gene are GTSNPN and SVGIG (reference sequence). The CDR3 nucleotides read TGTGCCTGGAGTTTCTCGAGAAACAATCAGCCCCAGCATTTT. Residues: CAWSFSRNNQPQHF.

This rearrangement joins TRBV6-5 to TRBJ2-1; D unclear. This CDR3 spans 15 amino acids. CDR1 is MNHEY, CDR2 SVGAGI, per germline. V gave up 2 bases and J gave up 0 bases, with 8 bases separating them. The CDR3, as DNA: TGTGCCAGCAGTTACGGCGGAAGCTCCTACAATGAGCAGTTCTTC. Its protein is CASSYGGSSYNEQFF.

This clone was observed a few times. The CDR3 here is CASSQGPGRNTEAFF. The CDR3 DNA is TGCGCCAGCAGCCAAGGGCCGGGTAGAAACACTGAAGCTTTCTTT. The chain is built from TRBV4-3 and TRBJ1-1; D is unresolved. The CDR3 extends over 15 amino acids. Germline-derived CDR1 and CDR2 are LGHNA and YSLEER. V was cut by 1 base and J by 2 bases, with 11 bases left in between.